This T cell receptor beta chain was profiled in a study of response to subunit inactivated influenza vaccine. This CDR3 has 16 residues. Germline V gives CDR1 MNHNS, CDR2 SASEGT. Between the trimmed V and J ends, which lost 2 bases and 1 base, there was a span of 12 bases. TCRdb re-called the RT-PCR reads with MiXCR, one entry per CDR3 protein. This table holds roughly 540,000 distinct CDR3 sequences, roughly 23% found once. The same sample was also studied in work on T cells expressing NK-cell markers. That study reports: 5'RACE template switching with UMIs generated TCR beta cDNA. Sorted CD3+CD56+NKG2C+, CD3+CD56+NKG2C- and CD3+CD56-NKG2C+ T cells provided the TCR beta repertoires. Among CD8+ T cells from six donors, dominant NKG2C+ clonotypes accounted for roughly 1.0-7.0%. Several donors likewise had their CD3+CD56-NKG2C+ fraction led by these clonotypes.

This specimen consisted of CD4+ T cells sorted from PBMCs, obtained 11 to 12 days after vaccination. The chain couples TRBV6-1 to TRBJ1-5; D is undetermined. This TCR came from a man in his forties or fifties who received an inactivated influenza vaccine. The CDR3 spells CASSEIINPSNQPQHF. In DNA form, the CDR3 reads TGTGCCAGCAGTGAAATCATCAACCCGAGCAATCAGCCCCAGCATTTT.